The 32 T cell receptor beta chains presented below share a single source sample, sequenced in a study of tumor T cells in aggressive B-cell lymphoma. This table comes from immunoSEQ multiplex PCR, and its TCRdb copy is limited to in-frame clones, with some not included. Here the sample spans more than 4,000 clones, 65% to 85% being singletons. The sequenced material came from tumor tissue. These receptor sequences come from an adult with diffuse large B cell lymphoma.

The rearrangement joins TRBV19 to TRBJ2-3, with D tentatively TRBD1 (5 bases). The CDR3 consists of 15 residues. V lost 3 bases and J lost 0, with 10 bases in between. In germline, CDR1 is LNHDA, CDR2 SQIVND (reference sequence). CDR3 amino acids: CASSMSPGSTDTQYF. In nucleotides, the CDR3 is TGTGCCAGTAGTATGTCGCCAGGGAGCACAGATACGCAGTATTTT.

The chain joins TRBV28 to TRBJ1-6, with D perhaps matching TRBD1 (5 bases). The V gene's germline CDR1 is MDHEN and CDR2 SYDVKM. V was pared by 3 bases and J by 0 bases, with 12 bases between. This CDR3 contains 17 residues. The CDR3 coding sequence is TGTGCCAGCAGTTTTGGCGGGGCGAGCTCCTATAATTCACCCCTCCACTTT. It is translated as CASSFGGASSYNSPLHF.

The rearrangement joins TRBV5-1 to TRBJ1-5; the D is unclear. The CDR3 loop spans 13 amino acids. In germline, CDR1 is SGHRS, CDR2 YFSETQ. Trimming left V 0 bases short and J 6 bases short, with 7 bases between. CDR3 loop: CASSLDFSQPQHF. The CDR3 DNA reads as TGCGCCAGCAGCTTGGATTTCAGTCAGCCCCAGCATTTT.

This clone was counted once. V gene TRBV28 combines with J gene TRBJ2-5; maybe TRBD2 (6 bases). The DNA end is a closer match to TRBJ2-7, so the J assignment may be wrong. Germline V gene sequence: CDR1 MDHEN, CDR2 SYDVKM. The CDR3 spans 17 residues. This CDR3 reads CASSSVTSRSSSYEQYF. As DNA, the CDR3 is TGTGCCAGCAGTTCAGTCACTAGCAGATCAAGCTCCTACGAGCAGTACTTC.

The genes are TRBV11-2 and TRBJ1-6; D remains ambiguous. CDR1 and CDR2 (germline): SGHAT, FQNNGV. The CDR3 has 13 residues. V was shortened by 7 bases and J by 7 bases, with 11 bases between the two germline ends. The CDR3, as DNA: TGTGCCAGCATGCTCACCGAGAATTCACCCCTCCACTTT. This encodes CASMLTENSPLHF.

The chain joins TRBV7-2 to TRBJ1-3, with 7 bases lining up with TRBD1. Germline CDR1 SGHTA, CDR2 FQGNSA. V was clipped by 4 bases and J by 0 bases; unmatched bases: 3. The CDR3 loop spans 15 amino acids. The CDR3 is CASSSGGFSGNTIYF. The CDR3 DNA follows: TGTGCCAGCAGCTCAGGGGGTTTCTCTGGAAACACCATATATTTT.

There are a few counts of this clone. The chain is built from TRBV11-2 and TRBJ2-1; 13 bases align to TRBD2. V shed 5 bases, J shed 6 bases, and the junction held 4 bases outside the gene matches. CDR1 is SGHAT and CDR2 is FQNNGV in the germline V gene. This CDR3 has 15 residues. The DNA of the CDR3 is TGTGCCAGCAGCGGGGGACTAGCGGGAACCAATGAGCAGTTCTTC. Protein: CASSGGLAGTNEQFF.

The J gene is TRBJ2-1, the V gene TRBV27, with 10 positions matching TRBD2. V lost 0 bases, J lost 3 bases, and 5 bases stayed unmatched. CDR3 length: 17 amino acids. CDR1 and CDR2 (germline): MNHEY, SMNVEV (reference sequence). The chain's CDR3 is CASSLSSGGTFYNEQFF. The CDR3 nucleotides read TGTGCCAGCAGTTTATCTAGCGGGGGGACTTTCTACAATGAGCAGTTCTTC.

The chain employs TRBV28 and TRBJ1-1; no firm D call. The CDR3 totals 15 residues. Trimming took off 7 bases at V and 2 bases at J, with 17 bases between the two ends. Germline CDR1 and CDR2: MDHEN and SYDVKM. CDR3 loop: CASTSIVGLNTEAFF. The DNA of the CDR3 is TGTGCCAGCACCTCGATAGTGGGCCTAAACACTGAAGCTTTCTTT.

CDR3 loop: CASSLAQDTQYF. CDR3 coding DNA: TGTGCCAGCAGTTTGGCACAAGATACGCAGTATTTT. The gene calls are TRBV28 and TRBJ2-3; D is unresolved. The CDR3 extends over 12 amino acids. In germline, CDR1 is MDHEN, CDR2 SYDVKM. Trimming left V 3 bases short and J 5 bases short, with 6 bases between.

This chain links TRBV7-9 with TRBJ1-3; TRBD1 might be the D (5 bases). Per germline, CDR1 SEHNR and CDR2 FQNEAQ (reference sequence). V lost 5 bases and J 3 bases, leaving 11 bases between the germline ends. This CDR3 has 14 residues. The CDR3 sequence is CASSPPTVGNTIYF. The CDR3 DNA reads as TGTGCCAGCAGCCCACCGACAGTTGGAAACACCATATATTTT.

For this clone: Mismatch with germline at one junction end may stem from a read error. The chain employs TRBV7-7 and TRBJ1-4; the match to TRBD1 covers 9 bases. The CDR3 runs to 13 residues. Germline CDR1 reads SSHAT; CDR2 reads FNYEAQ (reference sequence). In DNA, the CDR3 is TGTGCTAGCAGCTCGGACAGGGGTGAAAAACTGTTTTTT. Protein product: CASSSDRGEKLFF.

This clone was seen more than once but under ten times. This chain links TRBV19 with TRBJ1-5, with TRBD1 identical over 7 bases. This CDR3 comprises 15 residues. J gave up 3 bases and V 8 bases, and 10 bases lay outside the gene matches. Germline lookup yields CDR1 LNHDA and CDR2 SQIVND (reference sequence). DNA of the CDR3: TGTGCCAGTCTGGGTTGGGACAGCAACAATCAGCCCCAGCATTTT. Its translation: CASLGWDSNNQPQHF. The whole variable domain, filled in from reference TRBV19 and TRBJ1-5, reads DGGITQSPKYLFRKEGQNVTLSCEQNLNHDAMYWYRQDPGQGLRLIYYSQIVNDFQKGDIAEGYSVSREKKESFPLTVTSAQKNPTAFYLCASLGWDSNNQPQHFGDGTRLSIL.

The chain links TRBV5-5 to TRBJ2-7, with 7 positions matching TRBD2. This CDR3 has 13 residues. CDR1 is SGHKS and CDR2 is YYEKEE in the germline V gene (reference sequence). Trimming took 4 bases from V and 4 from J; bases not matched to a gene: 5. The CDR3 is CASSPRTSYEQYF. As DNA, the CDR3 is TGTGCCAGCAGCCCCAGGACTAGTTACGAGCAGTACTTC.

CDR3 sequence reads: CASSLGLAGEWGGELFF. For the CDR3, the DNA is TGTGCCAGCAGTTTGGGGCTAGCGGGAGAATGGGGCGGGGAGCTGTTTTTT. The chain joins TRBV28 to TRBJ2-2, with 10 nucleotides matching TRBD2. The germline V gene has CDR1 MDHEN and CDR2 SYDVKM. The junction had 11 bases not matched to a gene; V was cut back by 3 bases and J by 7 bases. The CDR3 length is 17 residues.

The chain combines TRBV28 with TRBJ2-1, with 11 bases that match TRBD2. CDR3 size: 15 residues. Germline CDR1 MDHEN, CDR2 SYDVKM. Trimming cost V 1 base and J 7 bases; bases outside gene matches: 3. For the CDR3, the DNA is TGTGCCAGCAGTTTATCTCGACTAGCGGGAAATGAGCAGTTCTTC. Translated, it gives CASSLSRLAGNEQFF. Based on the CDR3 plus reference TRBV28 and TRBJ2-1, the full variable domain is DVKVTQSSRYLVKRTGEKVFLECVQDMDHENMFWYRQDPGLGLRLIYFSYDVKMKEKGDIPEGYSVSREKKERFSLILESASTNQTSMYLCASSLSRLAGNEQFFGPGTRLTVL.

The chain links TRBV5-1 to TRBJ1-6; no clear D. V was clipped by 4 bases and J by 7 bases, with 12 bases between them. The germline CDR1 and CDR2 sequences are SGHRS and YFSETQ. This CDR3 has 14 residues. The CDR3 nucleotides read TGCGCCAGCAGCCCGGAGGGCTGGAATTCACCCCTCCACTTT. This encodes CASSPEGWNSPLHF. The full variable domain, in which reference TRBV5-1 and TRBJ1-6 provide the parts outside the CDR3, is KAGVTQTPRYLIKTRGQQVTLSCSPISGHRSVSWYQQTPGQGLQFLFEYFSETQRNKGNFPGRFSGRQFSNSRSEMNVSTLELGDSALYLCASSPEGWNSPLHFGNGTRLTVT.

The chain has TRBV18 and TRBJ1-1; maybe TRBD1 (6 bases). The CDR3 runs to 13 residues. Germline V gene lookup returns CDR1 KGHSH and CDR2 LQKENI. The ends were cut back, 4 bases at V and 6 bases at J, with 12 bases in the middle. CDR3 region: CASSLQGFPEAFF. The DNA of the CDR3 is TGTGCCAGCTCACTACAGGGTTTCCCTGAAGCTTTCTTT.

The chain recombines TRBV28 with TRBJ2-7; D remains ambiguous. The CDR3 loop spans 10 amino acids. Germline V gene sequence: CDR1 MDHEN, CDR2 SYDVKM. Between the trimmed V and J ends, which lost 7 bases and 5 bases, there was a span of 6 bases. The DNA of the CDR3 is TGTGCCAGCATCACAGACGAGCAGTACTTC. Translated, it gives CASITDEQYF. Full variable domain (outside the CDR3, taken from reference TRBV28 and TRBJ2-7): DVKVTQSSRYLVKRTGEKVFLECVQDMDHENMFWYRQDPGLGLRLIYFSYDVKMKEKGDIPEGYSVSREKKERFSLILESASTNQTSMYLCASITDEQYFGPGTRLTVT.

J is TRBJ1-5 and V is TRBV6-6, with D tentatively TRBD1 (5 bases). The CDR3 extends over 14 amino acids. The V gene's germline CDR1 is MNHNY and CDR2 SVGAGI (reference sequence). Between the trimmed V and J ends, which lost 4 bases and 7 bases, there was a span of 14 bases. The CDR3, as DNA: TGTGCCAGCAGTTGGCAGGGAGGAGGACAGCCCCAGCATTTT. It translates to CASSWQGGGQPQHF.

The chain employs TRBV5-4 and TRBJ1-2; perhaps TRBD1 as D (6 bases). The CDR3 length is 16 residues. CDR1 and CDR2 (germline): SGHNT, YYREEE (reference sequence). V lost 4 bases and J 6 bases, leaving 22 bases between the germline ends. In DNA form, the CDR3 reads TGTGCCAGCAGCGGGTTTGGACAGAACTTAATCGATGGCTACACCTTC. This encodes CASSGFGQNLIDGYTF.

In nucleotides, the CDR3 is TGCAGCGGGACTAGCGGGAGGGCCTTAGCGGTAGCGCAGTTCTTC. Encoded protein: CSGTSGRALAVAQFF. The gene calls are TRBV29-1 and TRBJ2-1; 15 positions agree with TRBD2. The CDR3 length is 15 residues. V shed 7 bases, J shed 12 bases, and the junction held 13 bases outside the gene matches. Per the germline V gene, CDR1 is SQVTM and CDR2 is ANQGSEA.

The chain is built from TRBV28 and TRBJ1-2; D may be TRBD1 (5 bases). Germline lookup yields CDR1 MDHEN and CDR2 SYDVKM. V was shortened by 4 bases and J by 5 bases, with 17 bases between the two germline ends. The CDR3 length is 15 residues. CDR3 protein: CASSSSRRGSYGYTF. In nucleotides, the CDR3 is TGTGCCAGCAGTTCATCAAGAAGGGGTAGTTATGGCTACACCTTC.

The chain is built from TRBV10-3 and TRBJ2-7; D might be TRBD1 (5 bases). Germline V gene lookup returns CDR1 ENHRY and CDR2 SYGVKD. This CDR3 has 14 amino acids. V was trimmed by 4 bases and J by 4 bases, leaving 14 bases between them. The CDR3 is CAISATGSEYEQYF. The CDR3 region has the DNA TGTGCCATCAGTGCCACAGGCTCCGAGTACGAGCAGTACTTC.

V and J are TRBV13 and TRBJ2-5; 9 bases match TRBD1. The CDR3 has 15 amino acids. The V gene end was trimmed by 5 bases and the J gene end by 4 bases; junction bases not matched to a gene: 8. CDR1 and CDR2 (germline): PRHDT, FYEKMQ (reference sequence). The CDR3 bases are TGTGCCAGCAGCCCGGGACAGGGAAGGGGAGAGACCCAGTACTTC. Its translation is CASSPGQGRGETQYF.

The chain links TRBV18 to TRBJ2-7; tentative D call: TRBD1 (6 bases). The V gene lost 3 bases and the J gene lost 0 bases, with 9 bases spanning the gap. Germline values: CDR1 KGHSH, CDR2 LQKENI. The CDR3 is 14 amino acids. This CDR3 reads CASSPMDSSYEQYF. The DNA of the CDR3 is TGTGCCAGCTCACCTATGGACAGCTCCTACGAGCAGTACTTC.

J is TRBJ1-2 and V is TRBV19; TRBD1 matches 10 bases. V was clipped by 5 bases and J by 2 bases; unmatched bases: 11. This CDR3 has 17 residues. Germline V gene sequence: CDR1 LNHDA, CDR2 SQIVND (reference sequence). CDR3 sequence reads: CASSRTGTGVKNYGYTF. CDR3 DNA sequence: TGTGCCAGTAGTCGCACCGGGACAGGGGTTAAGAACTATGGCTACACCTTC.

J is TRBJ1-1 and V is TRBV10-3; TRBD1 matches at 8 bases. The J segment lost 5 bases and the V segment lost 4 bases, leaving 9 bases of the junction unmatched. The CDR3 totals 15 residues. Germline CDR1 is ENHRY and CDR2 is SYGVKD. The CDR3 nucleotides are TGTGCCATCAGTGCTTATCAGGGGGCAGGGACTGAAGCTTTCTTT. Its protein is CAISAYQGAGTEAFF.

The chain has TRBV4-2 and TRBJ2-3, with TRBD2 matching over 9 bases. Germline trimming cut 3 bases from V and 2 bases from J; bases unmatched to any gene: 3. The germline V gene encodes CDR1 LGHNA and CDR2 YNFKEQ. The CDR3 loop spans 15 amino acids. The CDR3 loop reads CASSQAGGITDTQYF. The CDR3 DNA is TGTGCCAGCAGCCAGGCGGGAGGGATCACAGATACGCAGTATTTT.

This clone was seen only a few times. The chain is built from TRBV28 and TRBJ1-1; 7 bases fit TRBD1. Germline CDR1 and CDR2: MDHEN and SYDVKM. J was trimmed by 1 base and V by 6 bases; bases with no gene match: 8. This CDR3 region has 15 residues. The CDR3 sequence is CASSQGDLRNTEAFF. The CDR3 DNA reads TGTGCCAGCAGCCAGGGGGATCTAAGGAACACTGAAGCTTTCTTT.

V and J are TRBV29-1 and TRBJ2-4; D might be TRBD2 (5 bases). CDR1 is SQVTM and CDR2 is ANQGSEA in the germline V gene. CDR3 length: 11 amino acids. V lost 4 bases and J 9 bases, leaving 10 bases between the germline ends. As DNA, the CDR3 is TGCAGCGTTGGTGAGGGAATCATTCAGTACTTC. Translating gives CSVGEGIIQYF.

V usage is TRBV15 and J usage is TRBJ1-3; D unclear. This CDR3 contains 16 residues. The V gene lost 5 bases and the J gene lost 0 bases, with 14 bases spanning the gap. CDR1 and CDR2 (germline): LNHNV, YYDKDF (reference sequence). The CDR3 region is CATSPRTPNSGNTIYF. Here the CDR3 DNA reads TGTGCCACCAGCCCAAGGACTCCAAACTCTGGAAACACCATATATTTT.